The clone carrying this TCR beta chain was found once. Per the original data handling: By means of reference gene primer amplification, nucleated cell counts were estimated. Assay: immunoSEQ multiplex PCR; the TCRdb copy retains only in-frame clones and omits some. The V and J calls and clone size were taken over from that table, and D and trimming were inferred from the DNA. In the table there are approximately 20,000 clones, roughly 83% of which are singletons. This entry is derived from a study of blood T cell repertoires in COVID-19. Study as a whole: Some COVID-19 samples were acute and others convalescent; all came from the United States, Italy and Spain. T cells, B-cell-depleted T cells, or PBMCs provided the cDNA or gDNA that served as material.

Source material: peripheral blood. This sequence originates from a man between 65 and 80 years old with acute or convalescent COVID-19.

CDR3 nucleotide sequence: TGTGCCAGCAGTCGAACAGGGTATAGCAATCAGCCCCAGCATTTT. Translation: CASSRTGYSNQPQHF. This chain links TRBV6-5 with TRBJ1-5; D may be TRBD1 (6 bases). Germline-derived CDR1 and CDR2 are MNHEY and SVGAGI. The ends were cut back, 5 bases at V and 0 bases at J, with 11 bases in the middle. This CDR3 spans 15 amino acids.